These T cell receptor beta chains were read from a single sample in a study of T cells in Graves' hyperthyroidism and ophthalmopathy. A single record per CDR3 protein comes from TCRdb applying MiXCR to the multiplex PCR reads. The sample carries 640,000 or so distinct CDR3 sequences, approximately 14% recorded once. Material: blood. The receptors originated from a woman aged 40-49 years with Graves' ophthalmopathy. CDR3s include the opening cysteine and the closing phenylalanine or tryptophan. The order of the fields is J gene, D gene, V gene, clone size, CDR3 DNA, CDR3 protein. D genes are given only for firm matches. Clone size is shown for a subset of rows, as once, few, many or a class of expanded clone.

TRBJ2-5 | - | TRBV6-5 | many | TGTGCCAGCGAGTCCTCGAAGGGGGAAGAGACCCAGTACTTC | CASESSKGEETQYF
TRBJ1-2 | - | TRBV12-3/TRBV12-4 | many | TGTGCCAGCAATTTCTACAGGAACGGCGACTACACCTTC | CASNFYRNGDYTF
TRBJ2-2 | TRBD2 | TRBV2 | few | TGTGCCAGCACCGGGAGGGACACCGGGGAGCTGTTTTTT | CASTGRDTGELFF
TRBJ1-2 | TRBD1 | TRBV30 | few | TGTGCCGTACAGGGGGCGGTAGGCTACACCTTC | CAVQGAVGYTF
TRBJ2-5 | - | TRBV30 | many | TGTGCCTGGGCCGACATGGCAGAGACCCAGTACTTC | CAWADMAETQYF
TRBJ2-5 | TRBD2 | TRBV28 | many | TGTGCCAGCAGACCCGCGGGGGGGGAGACCCAGTACTTC | CASRPAGGETQYF
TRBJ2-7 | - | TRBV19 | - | TGTGCCAGTAGGGGCCAGGGGCAGGGCTTGCCCTACGAGCAGTACTTC | CASRGQGQGLPYEQYF
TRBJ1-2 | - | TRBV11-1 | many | TGTGCCAGTTCCTCCACTATATGGGGCCAACAGGGAGGTGGCGGCTACACCTTC | CASSSTIWGQQGGGGYTF
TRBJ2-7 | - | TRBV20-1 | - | TGCAGTGCTAGACCCAGACAGCGTTCCTACGAGCAGTACTTC | CSARPRQRSYEQYF
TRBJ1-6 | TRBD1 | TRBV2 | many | TGTGCCAGCAGTCTCGACAGGGGTTCTTCGCCCCTCCACTTT | CASSLDRGSSPLHF
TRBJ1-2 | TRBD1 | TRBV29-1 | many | TGCAGCGTGATATCCCAGGGGGCTGATGGCTACACCTTC | CSVISQGADGYTF
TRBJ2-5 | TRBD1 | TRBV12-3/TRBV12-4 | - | TGTGCCAGCAGTTTTGGAGCAGGGGGCGAGACCCAGTACTTC | CASSFGAGGETQYF
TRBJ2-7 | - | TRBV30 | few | TGTGCCTGGAGGGAGACTCGAGCTGACGGGCAGTACTTC | CAWRETRADGQYF
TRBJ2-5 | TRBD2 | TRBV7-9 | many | TGTGCCAGCAGCGGACTCGAACTAGCGGGAATAAAAGAGACCCAGTACTTC | CASSGLELAGIKETQYF
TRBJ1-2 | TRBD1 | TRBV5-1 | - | TGCGCCAGCAGCTTGGAGAGGGGGCCCAACTATGGCTACACCTTC | CASSLERGPNYGYTF
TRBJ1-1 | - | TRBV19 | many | TGTGCCAGTAGTTATACAGGTTCCACTGAAGCTTTCTTT | CASSYTGSTEAFF
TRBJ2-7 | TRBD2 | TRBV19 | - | TGTGCCAGTAGTATGGAACTAGCGGAGGCCTACGAGCAGTACTTC | CASSMELAEAYEQYF
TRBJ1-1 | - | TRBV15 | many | TGTGCCACCAGCAGAGATGGGGCCGCAGGCCGTATGGCTGAAGCTTTCTTT | CATSRDGAAGRMAEAFF
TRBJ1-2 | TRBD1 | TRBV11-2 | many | TGTGCCAGCAGCCCGGAGGACAGGATAGGATTGGGCTACACCTTC | CASSPEDRIGLGYTF
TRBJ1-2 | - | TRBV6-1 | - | TGTGCCAGCAGCCAAAGTTGGGGGGCGCATGGAGCTGGCTACACCTTC | CASSQSWGAHGAGYTF
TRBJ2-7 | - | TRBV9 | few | TGTGCCAGCAGCGAAACAGACATCCCGGTCCCCTACGAGCAGTACTTC | CASSETDIPVPYEQYF
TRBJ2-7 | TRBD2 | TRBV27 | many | TGTGCCAGCAGCCCGGGACTAGCGGGAGTGGGGAAGTACTTC | CASSPGLAGVGKYF
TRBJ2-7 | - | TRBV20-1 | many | TGCAGTGCTAGAGTGGCACAGACCTACGAGCAGTACTTC | CSARVAQTYEQYF
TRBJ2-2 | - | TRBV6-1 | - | TGTGCCAGCAGCCCAACCCAACGGAGGGAGCTGTTTTTT | CASSPTQRRELFF
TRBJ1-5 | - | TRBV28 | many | TGTGCCAGCAGTTTTTTTCAGCCCCAGCATTTT | CASSFFQPQHF
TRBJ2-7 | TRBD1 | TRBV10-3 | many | TGTGCCATCATGCGGACAGGGGTTTCCTACGAGCAGTACTTC | CAIMRTGVSYEQYF
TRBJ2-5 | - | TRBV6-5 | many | TGTGCCAGCAGTTTCTACTTTAGCAGCCAAGAGACCCAGTACTTC | CASSFYFSSQETQYF
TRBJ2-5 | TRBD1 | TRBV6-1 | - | TGTGCCAGCAGTCGACCGGGACAGGGGGCGACAGAGACCCAGTACTTC | CASSRPGQGATETQYF
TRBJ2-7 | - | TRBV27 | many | TGTGCCAGCAGTTCGTTAGCTCCGAGCTCCTACGAGCAGTACTTC | CASSSLAPSSYEQYF
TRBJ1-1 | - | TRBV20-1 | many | TGCAGTGCTAGCAGTCAGGGAAACACTGAAGCTTTCTTT | CSASSQGNTEAFF
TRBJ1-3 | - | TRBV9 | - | TGTGCCAGCAGCGTAGAGTCAGGCTCTGGAAACACCATATATTTT | CASSVESGSGNTIYF
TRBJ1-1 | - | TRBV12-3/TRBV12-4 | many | TGTGCCAGCAGTTTATTCTCGGCAACTCGGGCTTTCTTT | CASSLFSATRAFF
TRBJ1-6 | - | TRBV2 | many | TGTGCCAGCAGTGAAGCAAGGGCTTCACCCCTCCACTTT | CASSEARASPLHF
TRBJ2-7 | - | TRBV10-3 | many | TGTGCCATCAGTGGTCTCGGGGAGTCCGAGCAGTACTTC | CAISGLGESEQYF
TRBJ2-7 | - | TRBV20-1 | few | TGCAGTGCTAGTCCCGCGGTGTCCTACGAGCAGTACTTC | CSASPAVSYEQYF
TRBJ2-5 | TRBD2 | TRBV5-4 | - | TGTGCCACACGCCCGTACGGACTAGGGAAAGAGACCCAGTACTTC | CATRPYGLGKETQYF
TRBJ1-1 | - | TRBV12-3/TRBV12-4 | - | TGTGCCAGCAGCCCGGACAGTGGTCATGAAGCTTTCTTT | CASSPDSGHEAFF